Listed here are 23 T cell receptor beta chains from one sample, sequenced in a study of blood T cell repertoires in COVID-19. Here immunoSEQ multiplex PCR was the method, and the copy in TCRdb shows in-frame clones only, minus some. The repertoire holds almost 250,000 clones, with around 86% as singletons. Sequenced material: peripheral blood. The receptors stem from an elderly woman with COVID-19, enrolled during active disease.

This clone was counted only a few times. J is TRBJ1-2 and V is TRBV5-4; 7 bases agree with TRBD1. The CDR3 consists of 16 residues. Trimming removed 4 bases from V and 3 bases from J; junction bases left unmatched: 12. CDR1 and CDR2 (germline): SGHNT, YYREEE (reference sequence). In DNA form, the CDR3 reads TGTGCCAGCAGCCTCCTGACAGGGTCCGGCTACTATGGCTACACCTTC. This gives the protein CASSLLTGSGYYGYTF.

The chain combines TRBV4-1 with TRBJ2-3; a possible D gene is TRBD1 (8 bases). The germline gives CDR1 MGHRA, CDR2 YSYEKL. V gave up 1 base and J gave up 0 bases, with 26 bases separating them. The CDR3 contains 21 residues. CDR3 protein: CASSQARRGGVQGASTDTQYF. CDR3 DNA: TGCGCCAGCAGCCAAGCCCGAAGGGGGGGCGTGCAGGGGGCTAGCACAGATACGCAGTATTTT.

V gene TRBV6-5 combines with J gene TRBJ1-6; D is ambiguous. CDR1 is MNHEY and CDR2 is SVGAGI in the germline V gene. V was pared by 0 bases and J by 6 bases, with 6 bases between. The CDR3 loop spans 14 amino acids. This CDR3 is CASSYSGVNSPLHF. In DNA form, the CDR3 reads TGTGCCAGCAGTTACTCCGGAGTTAATTCACCCCTCCACTTT.

V and J are TRBV5-1 and TRBJ2-1; D ambiguous. The CDR3 is made up of 15 amino acids. Trimming took 4 bases from V and 0 from J, leaving 11 bases between them. Germline CDR1 reads SGHRS; CDR2 reads YFSETQ. The CDR3 DNA reads TGCGCCAGCAGCACCGGTTGGTCCTCCTACAATGAGCAGTTCTTC. This sequence encodes CASSTGWSSYNEQFF.

The CDR3 loop is CASSLAVAYNEQFF. CDR3 nucleotide sequence: TGTGCCAGCAGTTTAGCGGTTGCCTACAATGAGCAGTTCTTC. The rearrangement links TRBV28 to TRBJ2-1, with D unresolved. The ends were cut back, 2 bases at V and 2 bases at J, with 7 bases in the middle. This CDR3 is 14 amino acids long. Germline lookup yields CDR1 MDHEN and CDR2 SYDVKM.

The rearrangement uses TRBV28 and TRBJ1-5; 10 bases line up with TRBD1. Trimming removed 4 bases from V and 7 bases from J; junction bases left unmatched: 7. The CDR3 has 15 amino acids. CDR1 is MDHEN, CDR2 SYDVKM, per germline. The CDR3 here is CASSYPTGGGQPQHF. The DNA for the CDR3 is TGTGCCAGCAGTTACCCGACAGGGGGCGGGCAGCCCCAGCATTTT.

The gene calls are TRBV13 and TRBJ2-1, with 9 bases that match TRBD1. This CDR3 contains 15 residues. Per the germline V gene, CDR1 is PRHDT and CDR2 is FYEKMQ (reference sequence). V trimming: 6 bases; J trimming: 6 bases; junction bases outside the gene matches: 9. Here the CDR3 DNA reads TGTGCCAGCAGTTCCGGGACAGGGTCATTCAATGAGCAGTTCTTC. Its translation is CASSSGTGSFNEQFF.

V gene TRBV5-1 combines with J gene TRBJ2-2; D is unresolved. This CDR3 region has 13 residues. V was trimmed by 0 bases and J by 4 bases, leaving 4 bases between them. Germline CDR1 reads SGHRS; CDR2 reads YFSETQ. The CDR3 loop is CASSLDGTGELFF. In DNA form, the CDR3 reads TGCGCCAGCAGCTTGGACGGCACCGGGGAGCTGTTTTTT.

V is TRBV9 and J is TRBJ1-2; 7 nucleotides match TRBD1. CDR3 length: 14 amino acids. The ends lost 0 bases at V and 2 bases at J; junction bases unmatched: 1. Germline V lookup: CDR1 SGDLS, CDR2 YYNGEE. The CDR3 here is CASSVDRGNYGYTF. The CDR3 bases are TGTGCCAGCAGCGTAGACAGGGGAAACTATGGCTACACCTTC.

The genes are TRBV2 and TRBJ2-5; perhaps TRBD2 as D (6 bases). The V and J ends lost 8 bases and 5 bases respectively, with 18 bases between them. Per germline, CDR1 SNHLY and CDR2 FYNNEI. The CDR3 covers 14 residues. The CDR3: CASYMMAGRETQYF. The CDR3 DNA sequence: TGTGCCAGCTACATGATGGCAGGGAGGGAGACCCAGTACTTC. Drawing the rest from reference TRBV2 and TRBJ2-5, the complete variable domain is EPEVTQTPSHQVTQMGQEVILRCVPISNHLYFYWYRQILGQKVEFLVSFYNNEISEKSEIFDDQFSVERPDGSNFTLKIRSTKLEDSAMYFCASYMMAGRETQYFGPGTRLLVL.

The chain joins TRBV5-1 to TRBJ2-7; 7 bases agree with TRBD1. V trimming: 2 bases; J trimming: 2 bases; junction bases outside the gene matches: 4. This CDR3 region has 14 residues. CDR1 is SGHRS, CDR2 YFSETQ, per germline. The CDR3 loop is CASSFNRGPYEQYF. CDR3 nucleotide sequence: TGCGCCAGCAGCTTCAACAGGGGCCCCTACGAGCAGTACTTC.

The chain carries TRBV28 and TRBJ1-2, with a tentative D call TRBD1 (6 bases). The CDR3 is 16 amino acids. Germline V gives CDR1 MDHEN, CDR2 SYDVKM. Trimming took off 3 bases at V and 4 bases at J, with 18 bases between the two ends. The CDR3: CASSLDGTSRVYGYTF. CDR3 nucleotide sequence: TGTGCCAGCAGTTTGGACGGGACATCGAGGGTCTATGGCTACACCTTC.

This clone is a singleton in its sample. The CDR3 region is CASSGGTGARSGYTF. The CDR3 DNA is TGTGCCAGCAGTGGGGGGACAGGCGCCCGCTCGGGCTACACCTTC. The rearrangement uses TRBV27 and TRBJ1-2, with 8 bases lining up with TRBD1. The V and J ends lost 5 bases and 8 bases, in that order; junction bases with no gene match: 13. CDR3 size: 15 residues. The germline CDR1 and CDR2 sequences are MNHEY and SMNVEV (reference sequence).

The gene calls are TRBV30 and TRBJ1-1, with D possibly being TRBD1 (6 bases). Germline CDR1 reads GTSNPN; CDR2 reads SVGIG (reference sequence). The CDR3 has 12 amino acids. With 2 bases removed from V and 6 bases from J, the gap between germline ends came to 10 bases. The CDR3 DNA reads as TGTGCCTGGAGTCAGGGGAGCGCTGAAGCTTTCTTT. The encoded protein is CAWSQGSAEAFF.

This chain uses TRBV5-3 with TRBJ2-3; 7 bases are shared with TRBD2. TRBV5-3 is annotated as an ORF whose role is uncertain. CDR3 size: 18 residues. V lost 4 bases, J lost 4 bases, and 18 bases stayed unmatched. The CDR3 region is CARSASGEERGTADTQYF. The CDR3 coding sequence is TGTGCCAGAAGCGCCTCGGGTGAAGAGCGGGGAACGGCAGATACGCAGTATTTT.

A word on this clone: Other DNA sequences within the sample encode an identical CDR3. The rearrangement joins TRBV18 to TRBJ1-1; TRBD1 matches at 7 bases. V gave up 1 base and J gave up 5 bases; unmatched junction bases: 4. CDR1 is KGHSH and CDR2 is LQKENI in the germline V gene. The CDR3 loop spans 14 amino acids. The CDR3 spells CASSPQGASTEAFF. CDR3 nucleotides: TGTGCCAGCTCACCACAGGGGGCGAGTACTGAAGCTTTCTTT.

This clone was picked up a small number of times. The chain uses TRBV9 and TRBJ2-1; possible D gene TRBD2, 6 bases. This CDR3 contains 15 residues. In germline, CDR1 is SGDLS, CDR2 YYNGEE. V shed 3 bases and J shed 0 bases, with 10 bases lying between them. CDR3 residues: CASSAGLSSYNEQFF. CDR3 DNA: TGTGCCAGCAGCGCGGGACTGAGCTCCTACAATGAGCAGTTCTTC.

This clone was seen ten or more times. The sample holds other DNA sequences that translate to the same CDR3. The V call is TRBV4-2, the J call TRBJ2-7; 11 nucleotides align to TRBD2. Germline V CDR1 and CDR2: LGHNA, YNFKEQ. The CDR3 sequence is 16 residues long. V dropped 0 bases and J dropped 3; count of bases not matched to a gene: 4. The CDR3 coding sequence is TGTGCCAGCAGCCAAGATAGAACTAGCGGGGGCTACGAGCAGTACTTC. It translates to CASSQDRTSGGYEQYF.

The J gene is TRBJ1-6, the V gene TRBV6-2 or TRBV6-3; possible D gene TRBD1, 5 bases. V was pared by 0 bases and J by 7 bases, with 13 bases between. The CDR3 is 16 amino acids. Germline V gene lookup returns CDR1 MNHEY and CDR2 SVGEGT. The CDR3 nucleotides read TGTGCCAGCAGTTACTCGAACGGGGGACGGAATTCACCCCTCCACTTT. Protein: CASSYSNGGRNSPLHF.

The V and J genes are TRBV9 and TRBJ2-1, with D possibly being TRBD2 (7 bases). The CDR3 loop spans 16 amino acids. V dropped 2 bases and J dropped 1 base, with 13 bases sitting between them. CDR1 and CDR2 from the germline V gene are SGDLS and YYNGEE. DNA of the CDR3: TGTGCCAGCAGCGTGGGAGGGGGAATTTCCTACAATGAGCAGTTCTTC. It codes for CASSVGGGISYNEQFF. The variable domain in full, with the rest retrieved from reference TRBV9 and TRBJ2-1, is DSGVTQTPKHLITATGQRVTLRCSPRSGDLSVYWYQQSLDQGLQFLIQYYNGEERAKGNILERFSAQQFPDLHSELNLSSLELGDSALYFCASSVGGGISYNEQFFGPGTRLTVL.

J is TRBJ1-5 and V is TRBV28, with D unresolved. Trimming removed 7 bases from V and 4 bases from J, with 14 bases in between. The CDR3 loop spans 14 amino acids. Germline V lookup: CDR1 MDHEN, CDR2 SYDVKM. The CDR3 protein is CASNERVVNQPQHF. CDR3 nucleotides: TGTGCCAGCAATGAGAGGGTCGTAAATCAGCCCCAGCATTTT.

The chain couples TRBV6-1 to TRBJ2-2, with 8 bases lining up with TRBD1. Germline CDR1 MNHNS, CDR2 SASEGT. This CDR3 comprises 15 residues. Germline trimming cut 5 bases from V and 3 bases from J; bases unmatched to any gene: 5. The DNA for the CDR3 is TGTGCCAGCAGTAAACTACAGGGGGACACCGGGGAGCTGTTTTTT. It specifies CASSKLQGDTGELFF.

The rearrangement joins TRBV6-6 to TRBJ2-6; 7 nucleotides line up with TRBD1. CDR1 and CDR2 (germline): MNHNY, SVGAGI (reference sequence). The CDR3 is 16 residues long. The V and J ends lost 6 bases and 0 bases, in that order; junction bases with no gene match: 5. CDR3 in DNA: TGTGCCAGCAGCGACAGGGTGAGCTCTGGGGCCAACGTCCTGACTTTC. Translation gives CASSDRVSSGANVLTF.